These 16 T cell receptor beta chains were all obtained from the same sample, sequenced in a study of T cells in Graves' hyperthyroidism and ophthalmopathy. Regions amplified from RNA transcripts were the TCR beta CDR3 regions. The TCR CDR3 first-round RT-PCR relied on the HTBI primer set. TCRdb recomputed calls from the multiplex PCR reads with MiXCR, one row per CDR3 protein. The sample contains about 480,000 distinct CDR3 sequences, 22% of which appear only once. The sample taken for sequencing was blood. The source of these receptors is a woman between 65 and 79 years old with Graves' ophthalmopathy.

This clonotype was observed many times. The V call is TRBV12-3 or TRBV12-4, the J call TRBJ1-2; D gene ambiguous. V was cut by 2 bases and J by 4 bases, with 8 bases left in between. This CDR3 contains 13 residues. The CDR3, as DNA: TGTGCCAGCAGTTTAACGGGGTCCTATGGCTACACCTTC. Residues: CASSLTGSYGYTF.

The chain uses TRBV20-1 and TRBJ2-7, with 12 bases that match TRBD2. The CDR3 covers 15 residues. Trimming removed 2 bases from V and 4 bases from J; junction bases left unmatched: 6. Germline CDR1 DFQATT, CDR2 SNEGSKA (reference sequence). CDR3 sequence: CSARPLAGGHYEQYF. CDR3 in DNA: TGCAGTGCTAGACCACTAGCGGGAGGTCATTACGAGCAGTACTTC.

This clonotype was picked up a small number of times. V is TRBV25-1 and J is TRBJ2-3; 7 bases fit TRBD2. This CDR3 has 12 amino acids. After removal of 8 bases from V and 3 bases from J, the junction contained 2 bases not matched to a gene. Germline V gene data show CDR1 as MGHDK and CDR2 as SYGVNS. The CDR3: CASERDTDTQYF. The CDR3 DNA reads as TGTGCCAGCGAGCGGGATACAGATACGCAGTATTTT.

This clonotype was counted at least ten times. V usage is TRBV24-1 and J usage is TRBJ2-7, with unresolved D. With 9 bases removed from V and 2 bases from J, the gap between germline ends came to 7 bases. The germline gives CDR1 KGHDR, CDR2 SFDVKD. The CDR3 is made up of 11 amino acids. Here the CDR3 DNA reads TGTGCCACCCCCGCAGCCTACGAGCAGTACTTC. Its protein product is CATPAAYEQYF.

This clonotype came up a few times. The V and J genes are TRBV7-3 and TRBJ2-5, with 7 bases lining up with TRBD2. The V segment lost 2 bases and the J segment 4 bases; nucleotides outside the gene matches: 4. CDR1 and CDR2 (germline): SGHTA, FQGTGA. This CDR3 contains 14 residues. CDR3 bases: TGTGCCAGCAGCTTAGTTGGCGGGGGAGAGACCCAGTACTTC. This gives the protein CASSLVGGGETQYF. The full variable domain, completed using reference TRBV7-3 and TRBJ2-5, is GAGVSQTPSNKVTEKGKYVELRCDPISGHTALYWYRQSLGQGPEFLIYFQGTGAADDSGLPNDRFFAVRPEGSVSTLKIQRTERGDSAVYLCASSLVGGGETQYFGPGTRLLVL.

The V and J genes are TRBV6-1 and TRBJ2-1, with TRBD2 identical over 7 bases. The CDR3 covers 13 residues. The germline V gene encodes CDR1 MNHNS and CDR2 SASEGT. The trim removed 5 bases at V and 10 bases at J, leaving 8 bases unmatched. CDR3 residues: CASSPTTSTEQFF. CDR3 coding DNA: TGTGCCAGCAGTCCAACGACTAGCACCGAGCAGTTCTTC.

Ten or more counts support this clonotype. The chain employs TRBV12-3 or TRBV12-4 and TRBJ2-2; D not resolved. The CDR3 runs to 13 residues. Between the trimmed V and J ends, which lost 1 base and 6 bases, there was a span of 6 bases. The CDR3 loop is CASSLEFPGELFF. CDR3 coding DNA: TGTGCCAGCAGTTTAGAGTTTCCCGGGGAGCTGTTTTTT.

V and J are TRBV20-1 and TRBJ2-6; D is unclear. The V and J ends lost 6 bases and 0 bases respectively, with 3 bases between them. The CDR3 extends over 12 amino acids. Germline loops: CDR1 DFQATT, CDR2 SNEGSKA (reference sequence). The CDR3 coding sequence is TGCAGTGCCCCCTCTGGGGCCAACGTCCTGACTTTC. Its protein product is CSAPSGANVLTF.

The chain has TRBV20-1 and TRBJ1-2; the D is unclear. In germline, CDR1 is DFQATT, CDR2 SNEGSKA (reference sequence). V dropped 4 bases and J dropped 3 bases, with 9 bases sitting between them. The CDR3 runs 12 residues. CDR3 DNA: TGCAGTGCTATTCCCTCTCACTATGGCTACACCTTC. It translates to CSAIPSHYGYTF.

This rearrangement joins TRBV3-1 to TRBJ2-7, with D unresolved. Trimming removed 3 bases at V and 7 bases at J, with 13 bases between. The germline gives CDR1 LGHDT, CDR2 YNNKEL (reference sequence). CDR3 size: 13 residues. CDR3 in amino acids: CASSQRRIGEQYF. The CDR3 nucleotides read TGTGCCAGCAGCCAGCGGCGGATCGGGGAGCAGTACTTC.

The chain carries TRBV11-2 and TRBJ2-3; a weak D match, TRBD2 (5 bases). Germline values: CDR1 SGHAT, CDR2 FQNNGV. V was cut by 2 bases and J by 5 bases, with 14 bases left in between. The CDR3 sequence is 15 residues long. The DNA of the CDR3 is TGTGCCAGCAGCTTATCCGGAGGAGGTAAAGATACGCAGTATTTT. This sequence encodes CASSLSGGGKDTQYF. Full variable domain (remainder filled in from reference TRBV11-2 and TRBJ2-3): EAGVAQSPRYKIIEKRQSVAFWCNPISGHATLYWYQQILGQGPKLLIQFQNNGVVDDSQLPKDRFSAERLKGVDSTLKIQPAKLEDSAVYLCASSLSGGGKDTQYFGPGTRLTVL.

The chain has TRBV5-1 and TRBJ1-1; perhaps TRBD1 as D (5 bases). V lost 4 bases and J 0 bases, leaving 13 bases between the germline ends. This CDR3 is 15 amino acids long. The germline CDR1 and CDR2 sequences are SGHRS and YFSETQ. The CDR3: CASSHLGPMNTEAFF. The CDR3 DNA sequence: TGCGCCAGCAGCCACCTGGGACCGATGAACACTGAAGCTTTCTTT. The whole variable domain, filled in from reference TRBV5-1 and TRBJ1-1, reads KAGVTQTPRYLIKTRGQQVTLSCSPISGHRSVSWYQQTPGQGLQFLFEYFSETQRNKGNFPGRFSGRQFSNSRSEMNVSTLELGDSALYLCASSHLGPMNTEAFFGQGTRLTVV.

In regard to this clonotype: Germline and junction disagree at one end, which may indicate a read error. The chain is built from TRBV5-1 and TRBJ1-5; D call uncertain. This CDR3 spans 14 amino acids. The germline gives CDR1 SGHRS, CDR2 YFSETQ. The CDR3 region is CAGSLAGDRQPQHF. CDR3 bases: TGCGCCGGCAGCTTGGCCGGGGATCGCCAGCCCCAGCATTTT.

V gene TRBV29-1 combines with J gene TRBJ1-1; no clear D. Trimming took 6 bases from V and 4 from J, leaving 12 bases between them. CDR1 and CDR2 from the germline V gene are SQVTM and ANQGSEA. The CDR3 has 12 amino acids. The CDR3 here is CSVPQRGTEAFF. For the CDR3, the DNA is TGCAGCGTCCCACAGCGTGGCACTGAAGCTTTCTTT.

This clonotype was seen at least ten times. Written as DNA, the CDR3 is TGTGCCAGCAGTTTGCGGGGTTTCTTTGATAGTAATGAGCAGTTCTTC. It is translated as CASSLRGFFDSNEQFF. The rearrangement uses TRBV28 and TRBJ2-1, with D tentatively TRBD2 (6 bases). Germline values: CDR1 MDHEN, CDR2 SYDVKM. Between the trimmed V and J ends, which lost 3 bases and 7 bases, there was a span of 19 bases. CDR3 length equals 16 residues.

This clonotype was observed a handful of times. The CDR3 coding sequence is TGCGCCAGCAGGGTTGAAGCTTCTGGGGCCAACGTCCTGACTTTC. Its protein is CASRVEASGANVLTF. J is TRBJ2-6 and V is TRBV5-1, with D unclear. This CDR3 has 15 residues. Deletions cut 5 bases from V and 1 base from J, with 10 bases between. Looked up from germline, CDR1 is SGHRS and CDR2 is YFSETQ.